This record looks at one TCR beta chain sequence and its context. Original processing methods: Researchers report that nucleated cell counts were estimated from reference gene primer amplification. The table came from immunoSEQ multiplex PCR; TCRdb's copy has only in-frame clones and leaves some out. That table is the source of V, J and clone size, and D and trimming were worked out from the DNA. The sample contains roughly 95,000 clones, more than 80% of which appear only once. The sample comes from a study of blood T cell repertoires in COVID-19. Background on the study: COVID-19 samples, acute and convalescent, were from the United States, Italy and Spain. Sample material is recorded as cDNA or gDNA derived from T cells, B-cell-depleted T cells, or PBMCs.

The V and J ends lost 7 bases and 8 bases respectively, with 14 bases between them. This CDR3 has 13 amino acids. Germline assignment: CDR1 LNHDA and CDR2 SQIVND (reference sequence). This receptor was obtained from a human donor in a cohort sampled during active COVID-19. Sequencing used peripheral blood. The rearrangement uses TRBV19 and TRBJ1-4; D gene ambiguous. The CDR3 is CASTRREGEKLFF. As DNA, the CDR3 is TGTGCCAGTACTAGGAGGGAAGGAGAAAAACTGTTTTTT.